The T cell receptor beta chain under discussion was sequenced for a study of OX40 agonist ivuxolimab in advanced cancers. On the study more broadly: Dose-escalation patients had hepatocellular carcinoma, melanoma, renal cell or head and neck cancer. Whole-study findings and limits: CD8+ T cells were the subset that, on average, had more expanded clones than CD4+. Near-lowest levels of clonal expansion characterized partial responders at 0.1-3.0 mg/kg. There was clonal expansion of CD4+ and CD8+ blood T cells by week 6 at 0.1 to 3.0 mg/kg.

The junction had 1 base not matched to a gene; V was cut back by 8 bases and J by 4 bases. Per the germline V gene, CDR1 is MNHEY and CDR2 is SVGAGI. CDR3 size: 11 residues. This table comes from immunoSEQ multiplex PCR, and its TCRdb copy is limited to in-frame clones, with some not included. Of 80,000 to 100,000 clones listed, just over 90% are singletons. Worth noting for this clone: Antigen unknown. Additional DNA sequences in this sample encode the identical CDR3.

The input for sequencing was CD4+ or CD8+ T cells sorted from blood, taken in a trial of the OX40 agonist ivuxolimab. The TCR comes from an adult with an advanced solid tumor such as melanoma, head and neck, liver or kidney cancer. The chain is built from TRBV6-5 and TRBJ2-7, with 8 bases lining up with TRBD1. CDR3 DNA sequence: TGTGCCAGCCGGACAGGGTACGAGCAGTACTTC. This codes for CASRTGYEQYF.